A selection of T cell receptor beta chains follows, all from one sample in a study of CXCR3-negative and CXCR3-positive naive CD8 T cells. TCRdb reprocessed the 5' RACE reads and keeps a single row for each CDR3 protein, giving no DNA. The sample has approximately 26,000 distinct CDR3 sequences. The sequenced sample consisted of naive CXCR3- CD8+ T cells from blood. Receptor source: a human donor in good health. Some clones in this sample may be carry-over from other donors' samples. The CDR3 runs from the conserved cysteine through the conserved F or W. Clone size is given for some rows only: seen once, a few or many times, or a class if the clone is expanded.

CDR3,J,length,V,size
CASSEGTSGRDLYEQFF,TRBJ2-1,17,TRBV21-1,NA
CASSSGGGEAFF,TRBJ1-1,12,TRBV9,NA
CASSYFSDRGQETQYF,TRBJ2-5,16,TRBV6-2/TRBV6-3,NA
CSAPGLIPQTQYF,TRBJ2-5,13,TRBV29-1,NA
CATTSLSPGTGIVQPQHF,TRBJ1-5,18,TRBV10-1,medium-sized
CSAREVGTYEQYF,TRBJ2-7,13,TRBV20-1,NA
CASSVFAGQSTDTQYF,TRBJ2-3,16,TRBV19,NA
CASSVPAGELFF,TRBJ2-2,12,TRBV10-2,NA
CASSLYRGSYNEQFF,TRBJ2-1,15,TRBV11-2,NA
CASSLVSSGSSYEAFF,TRBJ1-1,16,TRBV5-1,NA
CASSLMGDTEAFF,TRBJ1-1,13,TRBV27,NA
CSVTRPGWGLYEQYF,TRBJ2-7,15,TRBV20-1,NA
CASSRDRVGTNEQFF,TRBJ2-1,15,TRBV6-5,NA
CSVPGQGFDGNQPQHF,TRBJ1-5,16,TRBV29-1,NA
CASSQFRGRSYGYTF,TRBJ1-2,15,TRBV4-1,NA
CSARDREGAHPEQYF,TRBJ2-7,15,TRBV20-1,NA
CSVEGNYNEQFF,TRBJ2-1,12,TRBV29-1,NA